The clone carrying this T cell receptor (beta chain) has only one observation. The CDR3 sequence is 15 residues long. The V gene lost 1 base and the J gene lost 0 bases, with 7 bases spanning the gap. The germline V gene has CDR1 KGHSH and CDR2 LQKENI. The assay was immunoSEQ multiplex PCR, and TCRdb's table has in-frame clones only and misses some. Here the sample spans tens of thousands of clones, 88% being singletons. These data come from a study of T cell changes during pregnancy in multiple sclerosis. The starting material was peripheral blood, obtained in the first trimester of pregnancy. V and J are TRBV18 and TRBJ2-1; a weak D match, TRBD2 (5 bases). The TCR comes from a female donor with multiple sclerosis, enrolled in a pregnancy study. The CDR3 here is CASSPLGSSYNEQFF. DNA of the CDR3: TGTGCCAGCTCACCACTGGGGAGCTCCTACAATGAGCAGTTCTTC.